One sample yielded the 20 T cell receptor beta chains listed below, sequenced in a study of T cells after yellow fever vaccination. TCRdb itself ran the 5' RACE reads through MiXCR, one entry per CDR3 protein. The data contain some 320,000 distinct CDR3 sequences, 4.1% of them singletons. The specimen comprised PBMCs, sampled 5 days after the yellow fever booster vaccination. The receptors originated from a man aged 18 to 30 who received the YFV17D yellow fever vaccine.

This rearrangement joins TRBV5-4 to TRBJ2-5; weak D call: TRBD1 (5 bases). The CDR3 contains 15 residues. Germline assignment: CDR1 SGHNT and CDR2 YYREEE (reference sequence). The V and J ends lost 0 bases and 2 bases respectively, with 11 bases between them. The CDR3 DNA follows: TGTGCCAGCAGCTTGGTGGGGCTTTTACAAGAGACCCAGTACTTC. Translation: CASSLVGLLQETQYF. The whole variable domain, filled in from reference TRBV5-4 and TRBJ2-5, reads ETGVTQSPTHLIKTRGQQVTLRCSSQSGHNTVSWYQQALGQGPQFIFQYYREEENGRGNFPPRFSGLQFPNYSSELNVNALELDDSALYLCASSLVGLLQETQYFGPGTRLLVL.

The chain recombines TRBV12-3 or TRBV12-4 with TRBJ1-5; D is ambiguous. There are 13 residues in the CDR3. The germline V and J ends were trimmed by 0 bases and 5 bases, with 5 bases remaining between them. CDR3 in amino acids: CASSLAADQPQHF. The CDR3 region has the DNA TGTGCCAGCAGTTTAGCGGCCGATCAGCCCCAGCATTTT.

This clonotype appeared a few times. J is TRBJ2-3 and V is TRBV7-9; TRBD2 aligns across 16 bases. CDR1 is SEHNR, CDR2 FQNEAQ, per germline (reference sequence). The CDR3 has 15 amino acids. V lost 5 bases and J lost 11; bases outside the gene matches: 7. In DNA form, the CDR3 reads TGTGCCAGCAGCCGAGGGACTAGCGGGGGGGCGGAGCAGTATTTT. This codes for CASSRGTSGGAEQYF.

Only a few counts were recorded for this clonotype. The J gene is TRBJ2-2, the V gene TRBV20-1; D is possibly TRBD1 (6 bases). Germline V gene data show CDR1 as DFQATT and CDR2 as SNEGSKA (reference sequence). V was pared by 6 bases and J by 6 bases, with 17 bases between. The CDR3 runs 14 residues. This CDR3 is CSAIQTTGPGELFF. Here the CDR3 DNA reads TGCAGTGCCATACAAACCACAGGGCCCGGGGAGCTGTTTTTT.

This clonotype was counted many times. The chain couples TRBV10-3 to TRBJ1-1; D call uncertain. The CDR3 runs 14 residues. Germline CDR1 ENHRY, CDR2 SYGVKD. V was shortened by 6 bases and J by 3 bases, with 14 bases between the two germline ends. The CDR3 region is CAIRGFGQHTEAFF. CDR3 DNA sequence: TGTGCCATCAGGGGTTTTGGGCAGCACACTGAAGCTTTCTTT.

The chain has TRBV7-3 and TRBJ1-4; no firm D call. This CDR3 spans 12 amino acids. The germline V gene encodes CDR1 SGHTA and CDR2 FQGTGA. Trimming pared 10 bases from V and 6 bases from J, leaving 12 bases between. CDR3 sequence (DNA): TGTGCCACCCCTTGGGCAGATGAAAAACTGTTTTTT. This codes for CATPWADEKLFF. The whole variable domain, filled in from reference TRBV7-3 and TRBJ1-4, reads GAGVSQTPSNKVTEKGKYVELRCDPISGHTALYWYRQSLGQGPEFLIYFQGTGAADDSGLPNDRFFAVRPEGSVSTLKIQRTERGDSAVYLCATPWADEKLFFGSGTQLSVL.

This clonotype occurred many times. CDR3 DNA sequence: TGTGCCAGCAGCGCGACAGGGGGCGTCGCCGGGGAGCTGTTTTTT. It specifies CASSATGGVAGELFF. This chain uses TRBV9 with TRBJ2-2; 10 bases fit TRBD1. The germline V gene has CDR1 SGDLS and CDR2 YYNGEE. The CDR3 is 15 amino acids. V dropped 3 bases and J dropped 6; count of bases not matched to a gene: 5. The complete variable domain, with remaining parts taken from reference TRBV9 and TRBJ2-2, reads DSGVTQTPKHLITATGQRVTLRCSPRSGDLSVYWYQQSLDQGLQFLIQYYNGEERAKGNILERFSAQQFPDLHSELNLSSLELGDSALYFCASSATGGVAGELFFGEGSRLTVL.

This clonotype has a count of ten or more. The chain has TRBV6-1 and TRBJ2-7, with D tentatively TRBD1 or TRBD2 (6 bases each). V was trimmed by 2 bases and J by 5 bases, leaving 13 bases between them. The CDR3 is 14 amino acids. Per germline, CDR1 MNHNS and CDR2 SASEGT. The CDR3 sequence is CASSERPGADEQYV. CDR3 sequence (DNA): TGTGCCAGCAGTGAACGCCCGGGGGCGGACGAGCAGTACGTC.

The chain is built from TRBV28 and TRBJ2-1; 10 bases agree with TRBD1. Germline V lookup: CDR1 MDHEN, CDR2 SYDVKM. This CDR3 is built from 14 residues. With 8 bases clipped from V and 3 bases from J, the junction kept 4 bases outside the gene matches. Written as DNA, the CDR3 is TGTGCCAGCTGCGGGACAGGGGTCTACAATGAGCAGTTCTTC. The encoded protein is CASCGTGVYNEQFF.

This clonotype was counted between two and nine times. The chain employs TRBV7-2 and TRBJ2-3; 9 bases align to TRBD2. This CDR3 comprises 16 residues. The germline gives CDR1 SGHTA, CDR2 FQGNSA. V lost 1 base to trimming and J lost 1 base; unmatched junction nucleotides: 3. The CDR3, as DNA: TGTGCCAGCAGCTTAGAACCTAGCGGGGGCACAGATACGCAGTATTTT. Residues: CASSLEPSGGTDTQYF.

There are a few counts of this clonotype. This chain joins TRBV7-6 and TRBJ2-7, with D uncertain. The CDR3 has 17 residues. The germline V and J ends were trimmed by 3 bases and 3 bases, with 21 bases remaining between them. Germline CDR1 and CDR2: SGHVS and FNYEAQ. The CDR3 loop is CASSLGNPAAGYYEQYF. The CDR3 DNA reads TGTGCCAGCAGCTTGGGGAATCCTGCCGCCGGGTACTACGAGCAGTACTTC.

This clonotype was found a few times. The chain is built from TRBV11-2 and TRBJ2-1; D gene ambiguous. Between the trimmed V and J ends, which lost 3 bases and 7 bases, there was a span of 10 bases. CDR3 size: 13 residues. The germline V gene encodes CDR1 SGHAT and CDR2 FQNNGV. The CDR3 loop reads CASSFLVENEQFF. The CDR3, as DNA: TGTGCCAGCAGCTTCCTGGTCGAGAATGAGCAGTTCTTC. The complete variable domain, with remaining parts taken from reference TRBV11-2 and TRBJ2-1, reads EAGVAQSPRYKIIEKRQSVAFWCNPISGHATLYWYQQILGQGPKLLIQFQNNGVVDDSQLPKDRFSAERLKGVDSTLKIQPAKLEDSAVYLCASSFLVENEQFFGPGTRLTVL.

J is TRBJ1-5 and V is TRBV29-1, with D unclear. The V and J ends lost 7 bases and 3 bases respectively, with 10 bases between them. The germline CDR1 and CDR2 sequences are SQVTM and ANQGSEA. CDR3 length: 12 residues. CDR3 sequence: CSAGLVNQPQHF. As DNA, the CDR3 is TGCAGCGCGGGTCTGGTCAATCAGCCCCAGCATTTT. Full variable domain (remainder filled in from reference TRBV29-1 and TRBJ1-5): SAVISQKPSRDICQRGTSLTIQCQVDSQVTMMFWYRQQPGQSLTLIATANQGSEATYESGFVIDKFPISRPNLTFSTLTVSNMSPEDSSIYLCSAGLVNQPQHFGDGTRLSIL.

This clonotype was found many times. The chain joins TRBV7-2 to TRBJ2-5; D tentatively reads TRBD1 or TRBD2 (5 bases each). The CDR3 runs to 14 residues. Trimming left V 1 base short and J 4 bases short, with 10 bases between. Germline V gene data show CDR1 as SGHTA and CDR2 as FQGNSA. The CDR3 nucleotides are TGTGCCAGCAGCTTAGTTCTGGGACGAGAGACCCAGTACTTC. This sequence encodes CASSLVLGRETQYF.

This clonotype was detected ten times or more. The chain recombines TRBV5-1 with TRBJ1-1; D is perhaps TRBD1 (5 bases). The germline gives CDR1 SGHRS, CDR2 YFSETQ. This CDR3 is built from 16 residues. V shed 1 base and J shed 3 bases, with 16 bases lying between them. DNA for the CDR3: TGCGCCAGCAGCTTGAGCCTGGGGGGAGGGGACACTGAAGCTTTCTTT. It specifies CASSLSLGGGDTEAFF.

This clonotype has only a few counts. The chain recombines TRBV4-1 with TRBJ1-5; 10 positions agree with TRBD1. V gave up 3 bases and J gave up 2 bases; unmatched junction bases: 1. This CDR3 has 15 residues. Germline CDR1 MGHRA, CDR2 YSYEKL. CDR3 bases: TGCGCCAGCAGCCACGGGACAGGGGGCAATCAGCCCCAGCATTTT. As protein: CASSHGTGGNQPQHF.

This clonotype was detected many times. The V gene is TRBV18, the J gene TRBJ1-1; the match to TRBD1 covers 7 bases. Germline loops: CDR1 KGHSH, CDR2 LQKENI. This CDR3 has 14 amino acids. The V and J ends lost 4 bases and 4 bases, in that order; junction bases with no gene match: 6. In DNA, the CDR3 is TGTGCCAGCTCACTTGGGACAGCCCTCACTGAAGCTTTCTTT. Translating it yields CASSLGTALTEAFF.

This clonotype has just a few counts. For the CDR3, the DNA is TGTGCCAGCAGCCCCGGGACAGGGGTGAACCACGCTGGCTACACCTTC. This encodes CASSPGTGVNHAGYTF. The chain links TRBV7-8 to TRBJ1-2; TRBD1 matches 10 bases. Germline V CDR1 and CDR2: SGHVS, FQNEAQ. Trimming cost V 5 bases and J 7 bases; bases outside gene matches: 13. This CDR3 contains 16 residues.

This chain links TRBV7-9 with TRBJ1-2; TRBD1 matches at 8 bases. The CDR3 runs to 14 residues. The germline V gene encodes CDR1 SEHNR and CDR2 FQNEAQ (reference sequence). With V trimmed by 8 bases and J by 6 bases, 11 bases remained unmatched. The CDR3 nucleotides read TGTGCCAGCTCCACAGGGGGGACAACGGATGGCTACACCTTC. Translating gives CASSTGGTTDGYTF. Combining the CDR3 with reference TRBV7-9 and TRBJ1-2 gives the whole variable domain DTGVSQNPRHKITKRGQNVTFRCDPISEHNRLYWYRQTLGQGPEFLTYFQNEAQLEKSRLLSDRFSAERPKGSFSTLEIQRTEQGDSAMYLCASSTGGTTDGYTFGSGTRLTVV.

This clonotype was observed many times. The V gene is TRBV20-1, the J gene TRBJ2-7; 7 bases line up with TRBD1. The CDR3 runs to 13 residues. J was trimmed by 2 bases and V by 5 bases; bases with no gene match: 6. CDR1 and CDR2 from the germline V gene are DFQATT and SNEGSKA (reference sequence). CDR3 sequence reads: CSARRQGAYEQYF. DNA for the CDR3: TGCAGTGCTCGACGACAGGGTGCCTACGAGCAGTACTTC.